Listed below are T cell receptor beta chains from one sample, sequenced in a study of blood T cell repertoires in COVID-19. TCRdb's copy holds only in-frame clones and misses some; the assay was immunoSEQ multiplex PCR. Here the sample spans approximately 150,000 clones, about 85% being singletons. Sequencing was performed on PBMCs or T cells enriched from blood (not recorded which). Receptors originate from a woman aged 50 to 65 who had recovered from COVID-19. The CDR3 runs from the conserved cysteine through the conserved F or W. D genes are given only for firm matches. The size field is filled for only some rows; it gives once, few, many or a size class.

d_call: NA; v_call: TRBV18; clone_size: NA; j_call: TRBJ1-1; cdr3_nt: TGTGCCAGCTCACCACTAGCACAAAACACTGAAGCTTTCTTT; cdr3_aa: CASSPLAQNTEAFF
d_call: NA; v_call: TRBV20-1; clone_size: once; j_call: TRBJ2-3; cdr3_nt: TGCAGTGCTAGTGCGGTGGATGGGCGCACAGATACGCAGTATTTT; cdr3_aa: CSASAVDGRTDTQYF
d_call: NA; v_call: TRBV7-9; clone_size: NA; j_call: TRBJ1-1; cdr3_nt: TGTGCCAGCAGCTTTGGCAGGGGCGGCACTGAAGCTTTCTTT; cdr3_aa: CASSFGRGGTEAFF
d_call: NA; v_call: TRBV24-1; clone_size: NA; j_call: TRBJ2-1; cdr3_nt: TGTGCCACCAGTGATCCCCAGGGGATGGTGAATAATGAGCAGTTCTTC; cdr3_aa: CATSDPQGMVNNEQFF
d_call: TRBD1; v_call: TRBV5-1; clone_size: NA; j_call: TRBJ1-6; cdr3_nt: TGCGCCAGCAGCTTAAAGACAGGGGGGAATTCACCCCTCCACTTT; cdr3_aa: CASSLKTGGNSPLHF
d_call: NA; v_call: TRBV19; clone_size: NA; j_call: TRBJ2-5; cdr3_nt: TGTGCCAGTAGTATAGTTTGGATAGACCCCAAGTCTTGGCGGCGACAGACCCAGTACTTC; cdr3_aa: CASSIVWIDPKSWRRQTQYF
d_call: TRBD2; v_call: TRBV29-1; clone_size: NA; j_call: TRBJ2-1; cdr3_nt: TGCAGCGGGACTAGCGGCATCAATGAGCAGTTCTTC; cdr3_aa: CSGTSGINEQFF
d_call: NA; v_call: TRBV2; clone_size: NA; j_call: TRBJ1-2; cdr3_nt: TGTGCCAGCATTGCCAGGGCCCTTTCTAACTATGGCTACACCTTC; cdr3_aa: CASIARALSNYGYTF
d_call: TRBD2; v_call: TRBV5-1; clone_size: NA; j_call: TRBJ2-3; cdr3_nt: TGCGCCAGCAGCTTGGATGGCGGGGGGGCAGGAGATACGCAGTATTTT; cdr3_aa: CASSLDGGGAGDTQYF
d_call: TRBD1; v_call: TRBV6-1; clone_size: NA; j_call: TRBJ1-4; cdr3_nt: TGTGCCAGCAGTGAAACTGTAGGCAGGGGGAATGAAAAACTGTTTTTT; cdr3_aa: CASSETVGRGNEKLFF
d_call: NA; v_call: TRBV7-2; clone_size: NA; j_call: TRBJ2-5; cdr3_nt: TGTGCCAGCAGCTTAGTATCGTCTACCCAAGAGACCCAGTACTTC; cdr3_aa: CASSLVSSTQETQYF
d_call: TRBD1; v_call: TRBV5-6; clone_size: NA; j_call: TRBJ1-2; cdr3_nt: TGTGCCAGCAGCTTGGCCGGACAGGGCTCTGGCTACACCTTC; cdr3_aa: CASSLAGQGSGYTF
d_call: NA; v_call: TRBV13; clone_size: NA; j_call: TRBJ2-7; cdr3_nt: TGTGCCAGCAGCTTAGGACTAGCCCCCTACGAGCAGTACTTC; cdr3_aa: CASSLGLAPYEQYF
d_call: NA; v_call: TRBV14; clone_size: NA; j_call: TRBJ1-3; cdr3_nt: TGTGCCAGCAGCCAATATTCGGTATCGGCAGGCGGAAACACCATATATTTT; cdr3_aa: CASSQYSVSAGGNTIYF
d_call: TRBD2; v_call: TRBV18; clone_size: NA; j_call: TRBJ2-7; cdr3_nt: TGTGCCAGCTCCCCGGGACTAGCGGGGTACGAGCAGTACTTC; cdr3_aa: CASSPGLAGYEQYF
d_call: TRBD2; v_call: TRBV6-5; clone_size: NA; j_call: TRBJ2-7; cdr3_nt: TGTGCCAGCAGAACCACTAGCGGGAGCTCCTACGAGCAGTACTTC; cdr3_aa: CASRTTSGSSYEQYF
d_call: NA; v_call: TRBV29-1; clone_size: few; j_call: TRBJ1-1; cdr3_nt: TGCAGCGTTTCCGGCACTGAAGCTTTCTTT; cdr3_aa: CSVSGTEAFF
d_call: TRBD1; v_call: TRBV6-5; clone_size: NA; j_call: TRBJ2-7; cdr3_nt: TGTGCCAGCAGTTCTTTGACAGGGGTCAGACACGAGCAGTACTTC; cdr3_aa: CASSSLTGVRHEQYF
d_call: TRBD1; v_call: TRBV5-4; clone_size: NA; j_call: TRBJ1-4; cdr3_nt: TGTGCCAGCAGCCCGGGGGGACAGGGAAGTGAAAAACTGTTTTTT; cdr3_aa: CASSPGGQGSEKLFF
d_call: NA; v_call: TRBV6-1; clone_size: NA; j_call: TRBJ2-3; cdr3_nt: TGTGCCAGCAGTGAATCGAGGCGCACAGATACGCAGTATTTT; cdr3_aa: CASSESRRTDTQYF
d_call: NA; v_call: TRBV10-3; clone_size: NA; j_call: TRBJ1-3; cdr3_nt: TGTGCCATCACGCATTCCGAGGCCGGAAACACCATATATTTT; cdr3_aa: CAITHSEAGNTIYF
d_call: NA; v_call: TRBV19; clone_size: NA; j_call: TRBJ1-4; cdr3_nt: TGTGCCAGTAGTATGCGGGAAAAACTGTTTTTT; cdr3_aa: CASSMREKLFF
d_call: TRBD1; v_call: TRBV19; clone_size: NA; j_call: TRBJ1-4; cdr3_nt: TGTGCCAGTACCACAGGGGGTCTAGGTGAAAAACTGTTTTTT; cdr3_aa: CASTTGGLGEKLFF
d_call: TRBD1; v_call: TRBV19; clone_size: NA; j_call: TRBJ1-6; cdr3_nt: TGTGCCAGTTTAGGGGGCGCAGTGAATTCACCCCTCCACTTT; cdr3_aa: CASLGGAVNSPLHF
d_call: NA; v_call: TRBV6-2/TRBV6-3; clone_size: NA; j_call: TRBJ1-4; cdr3_nt: TGTGCCAGCAGTGCCGGGACATGGGGAGAAAAACTGTTTTTT; cdr3_aa: CASSAGTWGEKLFF
d_call: TRBD1; v_call: TRBV4-2; clone_size: NA; j_call: TRBJ2-7; cdr3_nt: TGTGCCAGCAGCCAGGGCAGGGGGAACTACGAGCAGTACTTC; cdr3_aa: CASSQGRGNYEQYF
d_call: NA; v_call: TRBV6-5; clone_size: NA; j_call: TRBJ1-2; cdr3_nt: TGTGCCAGCAGCCCGGGAGGACTAGCTAACTATGGCTACACCTTC; cdr3_aa: CASSPGGLANYGYTF
d_call: NA; v_call: TRBV6-2/TRBV6-3; clone_size: NA; j_call: TRBJ1-1; cdr3_nt: TGTGCCAGCAGTTACTCGCGGGGGAGCACTGAAGCTTTCTTT; cdr3_aa: CASSYSRGSTEAFF
d_call: NA; v_call: TRBV19; clone_size: NA; j_call: TRBJ2-1; cdr3_nt: TGTGCCAGTAGTCCTCCGGTCGGGATTCTAAGGAATGAGCAGTTCTTC; cdr3_aa: CASSPPVGILRNEQFF
d_call: TRBD2; v_call: TRBV5-4; clone_size: NA; j_call: TRBJ2-3; cdr3_nt: TGTGCCAGCAGCTTGGTGGTAGCGGGAGCAGATACGCAGTATTTT; cdr3_aa: CASSLVVAGADTQYF
d_call: NA; v_call: TRBV7-2; clone_size: NA; j_call: TRBJ2-2; cdr3_nt: TGTGCCAGCAGCTTAACAGGGTGGACCGGGGAGCTGTTTTTT; cdr3_aa: CASSLTGWTGELFF
d_call: NA; v_call: TRBV29-1; clone_size: NA; j_call: TRBJ1-3; cdr3_nt: TGCAGCGCACGACACGGTGAATCCTCTGGAAACACCATATATTTT; cdr3_aa: CSARHGESSGNTIYF
d_call: NA; v_call: TRBV2; clone_size: many; j_call: TRBJ1-1; cdr3_nt: TGTGCCAGTTCAGATGGGCAGGATAACACTGAAGCTTTCTTT; cdr3_aa: CASSDGQDNTEAFF
d_call: TRBD2; v_call: TRBV7-2; clone_size: NA; j_call: TRBJ2-7; cdr3_nt: TGTGCCAGCAGCTTACGGGGGGAGGTCGACGGACAGTACTTC; cdr3_aa: CASSLRGEVDGQYF
d_call: NA; v_call: TRBV25-1; clone_size: NA; j_call: TRBJ1-4; cdr3_nt: TGTGCCAGCAGCGGAACTCCGGGACAAACTAATGAAAAACTGTTTTTT; cdr3_aa: CASSGTPGQTNEKLFF
d_call: NA; v_call: TRBV7-9; clone_size: NA; j_call: TRBJ1-2; cdr3_nt: TGTGCCAGCAGCCTTTCGGGGGGCTATGGCTACACCTTC; cdr3_aa: CASSLSGGYGYTF